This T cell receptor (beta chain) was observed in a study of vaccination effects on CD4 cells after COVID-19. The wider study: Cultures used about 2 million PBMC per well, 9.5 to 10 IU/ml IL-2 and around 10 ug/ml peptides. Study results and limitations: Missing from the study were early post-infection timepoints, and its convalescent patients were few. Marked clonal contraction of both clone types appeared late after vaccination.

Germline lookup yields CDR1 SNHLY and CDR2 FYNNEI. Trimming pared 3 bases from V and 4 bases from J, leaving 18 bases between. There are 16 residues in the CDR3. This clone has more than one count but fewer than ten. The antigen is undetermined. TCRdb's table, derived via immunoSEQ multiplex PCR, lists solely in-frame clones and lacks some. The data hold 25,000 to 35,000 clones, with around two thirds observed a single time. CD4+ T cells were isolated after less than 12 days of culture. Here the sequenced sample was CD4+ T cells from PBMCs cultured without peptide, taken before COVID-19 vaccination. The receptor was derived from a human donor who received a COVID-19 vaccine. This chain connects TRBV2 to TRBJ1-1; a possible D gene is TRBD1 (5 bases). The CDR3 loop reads CASSDIMGQGGTEAFF. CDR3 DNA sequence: TGTGCCAGCAGTGATATAATGGGTCAGGGTGGCACTGAAGCTTTCTTT.